This record concerns one T cell receptor (beta chain) sequence. The protocol was immunoSEQ multiplex PCR, while the TCRdb copy is restricted to in-frame clones and leaves out a portion. The sample holds some 250,000 clones, approximately 85% seen once. The germline gives CDR1 SGHDN, CDR2 FVKESK. This CDR3 contains 14 residues. Trimming removed 1 base at V and 4 bases at J, with 8 bases between. This record belongs to a study of blood T cell repertoires in COVID-19. The TCR originated in a woman aged 25 to 39 with acute or convalescent COVID-19. The source material was peripheral blood. The rearrangement uses TRBV14 and TRBJ2-1, with TRBD2 as a possible D gene (5 bases). CDR3 sequence (DNA): TGTGCCAGCAGCCAAGTTACGGGGTACAATGAGCAGTTCTTC. Translating it yields CASSQVTGYNEQFF.